Sequencing of this T cell receptor beta chain was carried out in a study of blood T cell repertoires in COVID-19. As for the study in general: Both acute and convalescent COVID-19 samples were obtained from the United States, Italy and Spain. From T cells, B-cell-depleted T cells, or PBMCs came the material, which was cDNA or gDNA.

V trimming: 0 bases; J trimming: 7 bases; junction bases outside the gene matches: 4. Germline-derived CDR1 and CDR2 are SGHNT and YYREEE (reference sequence). This CDR3 is 15 amino acids long. In the study's own analysis: It was from reference gene primer amplification that nucleated cell counts were estimated. Produced via immunoSEQ multiplex PCR; TCRdb's table is partial and in-frame only. The V and J calls and the clone size are those of that table, but D and trimming were determined from the DNA. The sample lists about 88,000 clones, about 90% occurring once. The V call is TRBV5-4, the J call TRBJ1-6, with 7 bases aligning to TRBD1. Source material: peripheral blood. This TCR derives from a man older than 75 with acute or convalescent COVID-19. CDR3 nucleotides: TGTGCCAGCAGCTTGGCCGGCAGGGGGAATTCACCCCTCCACTTT. This sequence encodes CASSLAGRGNSPLHF.